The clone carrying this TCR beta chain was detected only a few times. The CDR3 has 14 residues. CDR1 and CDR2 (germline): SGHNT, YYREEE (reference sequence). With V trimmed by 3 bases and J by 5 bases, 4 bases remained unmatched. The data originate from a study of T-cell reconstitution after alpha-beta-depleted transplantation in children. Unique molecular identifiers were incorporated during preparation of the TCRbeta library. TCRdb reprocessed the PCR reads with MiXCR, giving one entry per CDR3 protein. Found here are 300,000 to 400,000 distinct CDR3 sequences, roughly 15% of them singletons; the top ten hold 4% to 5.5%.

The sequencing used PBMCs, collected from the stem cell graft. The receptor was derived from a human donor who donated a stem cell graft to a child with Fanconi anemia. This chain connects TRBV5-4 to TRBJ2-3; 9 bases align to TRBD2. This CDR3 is CASSSTTSGDTQYF. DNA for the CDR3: TGTGCCAGCAGCTCCACGACTAGCGGAGATACGCAGTATTTT.